These 30 T cell receptor beta chains came from one sample sequenced in a study of identifying expanded T cells in peripheral blood. Profiling relied on immunoSEQ multiplex PCR, and the TCRdb table lists in-frame clones only, not all of them. This sample has 75,000 to 95,000 clones; about 88% occur once, and the top ten carry approximately 3%. Sequenced sample: blood. All receptors derive from a person between 18 and 70 years old in good health.

The chain links TRBV2 to TRBJ1-4, with D hard to call. The CDR3 extends over 15 amino acids. Looked up from germline, CDR1 is SNHLY and CDR2 is FYNNEI. Trimming pared 4 bases from V and 5 bases from J, leaving 14 bases between. The CDR3 DNA follows: TGTGCCAGCAGTGGGTATTTGGCCCCCAATGAAAAACTGTTTTTT. Its translation is CASSGYLAPNEKLFF.

This CDR3 is CASSLTVPANTGELFF. DNA of the CDR3: TGTGCCAGCAGCTTAACAGTACCTGCGAACACCGGGGAGCTGTTTTTT. The chain employs TRBV7-3 and TRBJ2-2, with D hard to call. The V end lost 0 bases, the J end lost 0 bases, and 8 bases lay between the germline ends. This CDR3 is built from 16 residues. Germline values: CDR1 SGHTA, CDR2 FQGTGA.

The chain carries TRBV5-1 and TRBJ2-5; D is unclear. Between the trimmed V and J ends, which lost 0 bases and 5 bases, there was a span of 20 bases. CDR3 length: 17 residues. The germline V gene encodes CDR1 SGHRS and CDR2 YFSETQ. CDR3 nucleotides: TGCGCCAGCAGCTTGGGGCTTCGGAATGGCGCAGAGGAGACCCAGTACTTC. It encodes CASSLGLRNGAEETQYF.

The J gene is TRBJ2-7, the V gene TRBV9; 9 positions match TRBD1. The V and J ends lost 4 bases and 4 bases, in that order; junction bases with no gene match: 6. CDR3 length equals 14 residues. The germline CDR1 and CDR2 sequences are SGDLS and YYNGEE. CDR3 region: CASSLGTGHYEQYF. The CDR3, as DNA: TGTGCCAGCAGCTTGGGGACAGGGCATTACGAGCAGTACTTC.

The chain couples TRBV7-8 to TRBJ1-2; TRBD1 matches 7 bases. The CDR3 is made up of 18 amino acids. V shed 2 bases, J shed 0 bases, and the junction held 12 bases outside the gene matches. The V gene's germline CDR1 is SGHVS and CDR2 FQNEAQ. The CDR3 loop is CASSLLPTGTDTNYGYTF. CDR3 in DNA: TGTGCCAGCAGCTTACTCCCTACCGGGACAGACACTAACTATGGCTACACCTTC.

J is TRBJ2-5 and V is TRBV11-2; D tentatively reads TRBD1 or TRBD2 (6 bases each). The CDR3 totals 15 residues. The germline V gene encodes CDR1 SGHAT and CDR2 FQNNGV. V lost 1 base and J 4 bases, leaving 13 bases between the germline ends. The CDR3 spells CASSLGPSGAETQYF. Written as DNA, the CDR3 is TGTGCCAGCAGCTTAGGCCCCTCGGGGGCAGAGACCCAGTACTTC.

The genes are TRBV9 and TRBJ2-3; possible D gene TRBD2, 5 bases. Germline CDR1 is SGDLS and CDR2 is YYNGEE. CDR3 length: 15 residues. Trimming pared 1 base from V and 1 base from J, leaving 10 bases between. CDR3: CASSVFPGGTDTQYF. The CDR3 region has the DNA TGTGCCAGCAGCGTATTCCCCGGGGGCACAGATACGCAGTATTTT.

This clone was observed a single time. The chain links TRBV27 to TRBJ2-7; D might be TRBD2 (5 bases). Germline V gene sequence: CDR1 MNHEY, CDR2 SMNVEV (reference sequence). This CDR3 comprises 14 residues. With 5 bases removed from V and 3 bases from J, the gap between germline ends came to 14 bases. CDR3 nucleotides: TGTGCCAGCAGTCCCAGGACTCGGCGCTACGAGCAGTACTTC. This encodes CASSPRTRRYEQYF.

The chain joins TRBV7-2 to TRBJ2-3; weak D call: TRBD1 (5 bases). CDR1 and CDR2 from the germline V gene are SGHTA and FQGNSA. V was cut by 1 base and J by 2 bases, with 16 bases left in between. CDR3 size: 17 residues. The CDR3 loop is CASSLDSQGTPTDTQYF. In DNA form, the CDR3 reads TGTGCCAGCAGCTTAGACTCCCAGGGCACACCCACAGATACGCAGTATTTT.

The rearrangement links TRBV28 to TRBJ2-1, with 12 positions matching TRBD2. This CDR3 contains 15 residues. CDR1 is MDHEN, CDR2 SYDVKM, per germline. Unmatched junction bases numbered 4, after V lost 4 bases and J lost 6 bases. The CDR3 loop is CASSSPTSGSNEQFF. CDR3 coding DNA: TGTGCCAGCAGTTCACCGACTAGCGGGAGCAATGAGCAGTTCTTC.

The rearrangement uses TRBV25-1 and TRBJ2-7; TRBD1 matches 7 bases. Germline values: CDR1 MGHDK, CDR2 SYGVNS. Germline trimming cut 5 bases from V and 3 bases from J; bases unmatched to any gene: 4. The CDR3 contains 13 residues. In DNA form, the CDR3 reads TGTGCCAGCAGTACGGGACAGTTCTACGAGCAGTACTTC. This encodes CASSTGQFYEQYF.

CDR3 residues: CSGRDSQETQYF. The DNA of the CDR3 is TGCAGCGGCCGGGACAGCCAAGAGACCCAGTACTTC. V and J are TRBV29-1 and TRBJ2-5; 7 bases fit TRBD1. Germline assignment: CDR1 SQVTM and CDR2 ANQGSEA. J lost 1 base, V lost 7 bases, and 3 bases had no gene match. This CDR3 is built from 12 residues.

This clone showed up just once. The chain recombines TRBV11-3 with TRBJ2-1, with a tentative D call TRBD2 (6 bases). The V gene's germline CDR1 is SGHNT and CDR2 YENEEA. V was clipped by 1 base and J by 5 bases, with 9 bases between them. This CDR3 has 14 residues. The CDR3 nucleotides read TGTGCCAGCAGCTTAGCTAGCGTCCACAATGAGCAGTTCTTC. Protein: CASSLASVHNEQFF.

The chain couples TRBV10-1 to TRBJ2-7, with 12 positions matching TRBD2. From germline, CDR1 is WNHNN and CDR2 SYGVQD (reference sequence). The J segment lost 2 bases and the V segment lost 5 bases, leaving 1 base of the junction unmatched. This CDR3 comprises 14 residues. The CDR3 bases are TGCGCCAGCAGTACTAGCGGGGGGACCTACGAGCAGTACTTC. It specifies CASSTSGGTYEQYF.

This chain connects TRBV4-2 to TRBJ1-2; D gene uncertain. The CDR3 runs to 14 residues. Trimming removed 0 bases at V and 5 bases at J, with 10 bases between. The germline CDR1 and CDR2 sequences are LGHNA and YNFKEQ. The DNA for the CDR3 is TGTGCCAGCAGCCAAGATTTGTCAGCTTATGGCTACACCTTC. Translating gives CASSQDLSAYGYTF.

CDR3 DNA: TGTGCCAGCAGTGTCCCCAGGGGTGGGGGGTACACAGATACGCAGTATTTT. It encodes CASSVPRGGGYTDTQYF. The chain couples TRBV25-1 to TRBJ2-3; tentatively, D is TRBD1 or TRBD2 (6 bases each). The V gene's germline CDR1 is MGHDK and CDR2 SYGVNS. This CDR3 has 17 residues. V lost 4 bases to trimming and J lost 2 bases, with 19 bases between them.

This clone came up once. This chain connects TRBV25-1 to TRBJ2-3, with TRBD2 as a possible D gene (7 bases). Trimming cost V 7 bases and J 7 bases, with 15 bases left between them. Germline V CDR1 and CDR2: MGHDK, SYGVNS. This CDR3 is 13 amino acids long. CDR3 protein: CASKLTGGHTQYF. The CDR3 DNA is TGTGCCAGCAAGCTCACCGGGGGGCATACGCAGTATTTT. Combining the CDR3 with reference TRBV25-1 and TRBJ2-3 gives the whole variable domain EADIYQTPRYLVIGTGKKITLECSQTMGHDKMYWYQQDPGMELHLIHYSYGVNSTEKGDLSSESTVSRIRTEHFPLTLESARPSHTSQYLCASKLTGGHTQYFGPGTRLTVL.

This clone was found once. The V and J genes are TRBV13 and TRBJ2-7; 9 nucleotides match TRBD1. The CDR3 totals 15 residues. V gave up 2 bases and J gave up 7 bases; unmatched junction bases: 9. CDR1 is PRHDT and CDR2 is FYEKMQ in the germline V gene (reference sequence). CDR3 in DNA: TGTGCCAGCAGCTTACCGTCGGACAGGGGAGGGGAGCAGTACTTC. It specifies CASSLPSDRGGEQYF.

The chain couples TRBV4-3 to TRBJ2-1, with 11 bases fitting TRBD2. CDR1 and CDR2 (germline): LGHNA, YSLEER. This CDR3 is 16 amino acids long. V shed 2 bases and J 10 bases; nucleotides not matched to a gene: 10. The DNA for the CDR3 is TGCGCCAGCAGCCAACAACTAGCGGGAGTAGAGGGGGAGCAGTTCTTC. Translating gives CASSQQLAGVEGEQFF.

The chain recombines TRBV20-1 with TRBJ2-7; D gene unclear. CDR3 size: 11 residues. Trimming shortened V by 7 bases and J by 3 bases, and 10 bases separated the two germline ends. Per the germline V gene, CDR1 is DFQATT and CDR2 is SNEGSKA (reference sequence). The CDR3 sequence is CSVKFGYEQYF. The CDR3 nucleotides read TGCAGTGTCAAATTCGGCTACGAGCAGTACTTC.

This clone was counted once. The V call is TRBV19, the J call TRBJ2-5; D perhaps matches TRBD2 (5 bases). This CDR3 is built from 13 residues. Between the trimmed V and J ends, which lost 1 base and 4 bases, there was a span of 7 bases. Germline V gene lookup returns CDR1 LNHDA and CDR2 SQIVND (reference sequence). The CDR3 reads CASSIGGSETQYF. The DNA of the CDR3 is TGTGCCAGTAGTATAGGAGGGTCAGAGACCCAGTACTTC.

The V call is TRBV5-1, the J call TRBJ1-1, with D hard to call. Between the trimmed V and J ends, which lost 7 bases and 0 bases, there was a span of 16 bases. The CDR3 has 15 amino acids. CDR1 is SGHRS, CDR2 YFSETQ, per germline. This CDR3 reads CASGSLSPVNTEAFF. The CDR3 DNA reads TGCGCCAGCGGCTCGCTCTCCCCTGTGAACACTGAAGCTTTCTTT.

V is TRBV5-4 and J is TRBJ2-2, with 7 bases fitting TRBD2. The CDR3 sequence is 16 residues long. CDR1 and CDR2 (germline): SGHNT, YYREEE (reference sequence). Losses at the gene ends were 2 bases for V and 3 bases for J; bases not matched to a gene: 7. The DNA of the CDR3 is TGTGCCAGCAGCTTCCGGGGGGAGTTGGACACCGGGGAGCTGTTTTTT. Translated, it gives CASSFRGELDTGELFF.

V and J are TRBV13 and TRBJ1-3, with D possibly being TRBD1 (5 bases). Trimming took 3 bases from V and 0 from J, leaving 15 bases between them. Germline V gives CDR1 PRHDT, CDR2 FYEKMQ (reference sequence). This CDR3 region has 17 residues. CDR3 in DNA: TGTGCCAGCAGCTTGGGTCTAGCAGGGCACTCTGGAAACACCATATATTTT. It yields the protein CASSLGLAGHSGNTIYF.

V gene TRBV7-2 combines with J gene TRBJ2-7; 8 positions agree with TRBD2. The junction had 2 bases not matched to a gene; V was cut back by 5 bases and J by 5 bases. Germline CDR1 is SGHTA and CDR2 is FQGNSA. There are 12 residues in the CDR3. CDR3 region: CASSTGGDEQYF. CDR3 DNA: TGTGCCAGCAGCACCGGGGGGGACGAGCAGTACTTC.

This chain links TRBV5-1 with TRBJ1-3, with a tentative D call TRBD1 (5 bases). Per germline, CDR1 SGHRS and CDR2 YFSETQ. This CDR3 has 15 amino acids. V was cut by 4 bases and J by 2 bases, with 13 bases left in between. CDR3 loop: CASSPGGGAGNTIYF. In DNA form, the CDR3 reads TGCGCCAGCAGCCCGGGGGGGGGTGCTGGAAACACCATATATTTT.

The V call is TRBV19, the J call TRBJ2-5, with a weak D call TRBD1 (6 bases). The CDR3 is made up of 14 amino acids. Per germline, CDR1 LNHDA and CDR2 SQIVND (reference sequence). Trimming removed 5 bases from V and 5 bases from J, with 15 bases in between. The CDR3 nucleotides are TGTGCCAGTAGTTTAACAGGGACGAGGGAGACCCAGTACTTC. It is translated as CASSLTGTRETQYF.

The V and J genes are TRBV11-2 and TRBJ1-6; 10 positions match TRBD1. Germline V gene data show CDR1 as SGHAT and CDR2 as FQNNGV. The CDR3 totals 17 residues. The V and J ends lost 5 bases and 0 bases, in that order; junction bases with no gene match: 4. The CDR3 DNA reads as TGTGCCAGCAGCCGTTGGACAGGGGGCTCCTATAATTCACCCCTCCACTTT. Translation gives CASSRWTGGSYNSPLHF.

The chain employs TRBV7-9 and TRBJ1-2; D ambiguous. Per germline, CDR1 SEHNR and CDR2 FQNEAQ (reference sequence). This CDR3 has 18 amino acids. V was shortened by 5 bases and J by 0 bases, with 22 bases between the two germline ends. As DNA, the CDR3 is TGTGCCAGCAGCCTAAACGTCGCTCCGGGGAGAGCTAACTATGGCTACACCTTC. This encodes CASSLNVAPGRANYGYTF.

The genes are TRBV6-1 and TRBJ2-7, with 9 bases lining up with TRBD2. The CDR3 is 16 residues long. V lost 0 bases, J lost 5 bases, and 8 bases stayed unmatched. CDR1 MNHNS and CDR2 SASEGT come from the germline V gene. This CDR3 reads CASSEAAGGPGHEQYF. In nucleotides, the CDR3 is TGTGCCAGCAGTGAAGCTGCGGGAGGGCCAGGCCACGAGCAGTACTTC.